A selection of T cell receptor beta chains follows, all from one sample in a study of identifying expanded T cells in peripheral blood. Clones were read by immunoSEQ multiplex PCR, and TCRdb kept only the in-frame ones, dropping some. The repertoire has 80,000 or so clones, about four fifths of them found once; the top ten carry 18%. Material for sequencing was blood. These receptors were taken from a person aged 18-70 years in good health. The CDR3 runs from the conserved cysteine through the conserved F or W. Each record gives: V gene, clone size, CDR3 protein. Clone size is not always given. Where it is, it says once, few, many or a class for expanded clones.

V: TRBV19
size: once
CDR3: CASSITGSTGELFF

V: TRBV6-5
size: .
CDR3: CASSWHRSNQPQHF

V: TRBV4-2
size: once
CDR3: CASSPTGTGAESQPQHF

V: TRBV5-4
size: few
CDR3: CASSLDGGQGSSNQPQHF

V: TRBV5-8
size: .
CDR3: CASSLAGLAGGTGELFF

V: TRBV9
size: .
CDR3: CASSVGEGDWYGYTF

V: TRBV5-4
size: .
CDR3: CASSASTGANTEAFF

V: TRBV11-3
size: .
CDR3: CASSLGWEDNEQFF

V: TRBV18
size: .
CDR3: CASSRGQADTDTQYF

V: TRBV4-2
size: once
CDR3: CASSQDRVSYEQYF

V: TRBV4-3
size: once
CDR3: CASSQEMGLTYEQYF

V: TRBV19
size: .
CDR3: CASSIGTGGLNDEQFF

V: TRBV5-6
size: .
CDR3: CASSQDRGYGYTF

V: TRBV30
size: .
CDR3: CAWSVLRISYNEQFF

V: TRBV7-9
size: .
CDR3: CASSLALGSHGYTF

V: TRBV11-2
size: once
CDR3: CASSLERGQILDTQYF

V: TRBV9
size: .
CDR3: CASSPRGDANTGELFF

V: TRBV5-1
size: .
CDR3: CASSLGTRGTEAFF

V: TRBV6-4
size: .
CDR3: CASSTMGGEAFF

V: TRBV5-4
size: .
CDR3: CASSLDKYGYTF

V: TRBV19
size: .
CDR3: CASTLDRAGNTIYF

V: TRBV7-2
size: .
CDR3: CASSLVGLAGVDGTGELFF

V: TRBV5-1
size: .
CDR3: CASSLSGTATYNEQFF

V: TRBV6-5
size: .
CDR3: CASSYRTGELFF

V: TRBV11-2
size: .
CDR3: CASRPGQGGFATNEKLFF

V: TRBV19
size: .
CDR3: CASSIPPYEQYF

V: TRBV7-2
size: .
CDR3: CASSLDLNQPQHF

V: TRBV5-4
size: once
CDR3: CASRSRTGEMNTEAFF

V: TRBV11-1
size: .
CDR3: CASSLGAGVRDYEQYF